The next 2 T cell receptor beta chains were all read from a single sample in a study of blood T cell repertoires in COVID-19. Some clones are missing from TCRdb's copy, which holds only in-frame ones; the method was immunoSEQ multiplex PCR. The table records about 200,000 clones, around 82% of them present only once. The sample comprised PBMCs or T cells enriched from blood (not recorded which). Every receptor here comes from a woman aged 40 to 49 with acute COVID-19.

CDR3: CSVVFFGTYEQYF. CDR3 nucleotides: TGCAGCGTTGTGTTCTTCGGGACCTACGAGCAGTACTTC. The chain joins TRBV29-1 to TRBJ2-7, with a tentative D call TRBD2 (5 bases). The ends were cut back, 4 bases at V and 2 bases at J, with 12 bases in the middle. Per germline, CDR1 SQVTM and CDR2 ANQGSEA. The CDR3 runs 13 residues.

CDR3 sequence (DNA): TGTGCCAGCAGTTCCTCTTCAACAGGGTCCTATGGCTACACCTTC. Translation gives CASSSSSTGSYGYTF. The chain carries TRBV27 and TRBJ1-2, with a weak D call TRBD1 (6 bases). The length of the CDR3 is 15 residues. Deletions cut 4 bases from V and 4 bases from J, with 16 bases between. Looked up from germline, CDR1 is MNHEY and CDR2 is SMNVEV (reference sequence).